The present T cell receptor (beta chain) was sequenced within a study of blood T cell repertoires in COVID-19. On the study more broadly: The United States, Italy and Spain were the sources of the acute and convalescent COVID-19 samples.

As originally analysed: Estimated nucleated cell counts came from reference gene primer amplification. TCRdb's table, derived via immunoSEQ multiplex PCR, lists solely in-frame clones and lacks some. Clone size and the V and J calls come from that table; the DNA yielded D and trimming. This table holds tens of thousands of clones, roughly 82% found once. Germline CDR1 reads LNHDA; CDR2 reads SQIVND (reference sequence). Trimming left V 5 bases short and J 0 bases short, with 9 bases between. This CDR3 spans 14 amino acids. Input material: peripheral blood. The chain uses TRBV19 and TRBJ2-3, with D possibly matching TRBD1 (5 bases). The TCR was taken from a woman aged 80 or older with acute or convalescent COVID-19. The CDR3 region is CASSLGHSTDTQYF. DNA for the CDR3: TGTGCCAGTAGTCTAGGACACAGCACAGATACGCAGTATTTT.